This TCR beta chain was identified in a study of blood T cell repertoires in COVID-19 (dated by TCRdb to 2020 to 2021). Broadly, across the study: Samples covering the acute and convalescent phases of COVID-19 were provided by collaborators in the United States, Italy and Spain. Where available, HLA class I and class II types were obtained from metadata supplied by the sample provider rather than from assay-based typing. The repertoires were made available in a free public database intended to serve as a resource for research on the immune response to SARS-CoV-2. The material from the prospective study consisted of cDNA or gDNA derived from T cells, B-cell-depleted T cells, or PBMCs. Deeply sampled blood TCRbeta repertoires from subjects exposed to, actively infected with, or recovered from COVID-19 were included in the dataset. The samples were drawn from two sources: the first 160 participants of the ongoing ImmuneRACE study, and 1,254 subjects contributed by 6 global collaborators. Nearly every sample came with metadata listing a de-identified subject ID, COVID-19 status, age in years and sex.

The cysteine opens and the phenylalanine closes a CDR3 of 14 amino acids. Just the 42-base CDR3 DNA is kept, in frame starting at base 1. The trim is 2 bases for V and 5 bases for J, with a gap of 12 bases between the germline ends. CDR1 and CDR2, looked up from the germline V gene, are MNHEY and SVGAGI. Enrolling through a virtual design, the prospective study's participants ranged in age from roughly 18 to 90 years and lived across approximately 25 United States geographic areas. In the prospective study, cohorts were assigned on the basis of participant-reported clinical history obtained from a screening survey and a study questionnaire. ImmuneRACE Cohort 3 recovered participants were defined by two consecutive negative NP/OP PCR tests, healthcare professional clearance, or symptom resolution. Mobile phlebotomists in the prospective study collected whole blood, serum and a nasopharyngeal or oropharyngeal swab from every participant. Over a roughly two-month period, participants in the prospective study had the option of providing additional blood draws and questionnaires. Before DNA extraction, prospective study blood samples were shipped either frozen or at room temperature.

For this clone: Its antigen is currently not known. Base-call qualities are not available, and no considerably larger clone is one nucleotide away.

What the authors observed across the whole study: The amount of clinical and demographic metadata varied by source and participant and was provided uncurated.

TCRbeta CDR3 regions were amplified from genomic DNA by means of the immunoSEQ Assay, a bias-controlled multiplex PCR. In the source study's methods: Within the assay, amplification of reference gene primers was used to estimate how many nucleated cells each sample contained. To quantify the absolute abundance of each unique TCRbeta CDR3 rearrangement, sequence reads were collapsed and filtered. For each sample, productive Simpson clonality was calculated as the square root of Simpson's diversity index across productive rearrangements. This immuneACCESS table, as held by TCRdb, lists in-frame sequences with V and J called but not all clones. Of the missing ones, under half trace to an unresolved V gene in checked studies; the others have no known cause. V and J calls and clone size are those listed in that table; D and trimming were worked out from the DNA. Present in this sample are 150,000 to 250,000 clones, roughly four fifths of which were seen just once. The biggest ten clones account for about 11% of the sample.

The V gene is TRBV6-5 and the J gene is TRBJ1-2, with no D gene named confidently. Sequencing was done on a sample of PBMCs or T cells enriched from blood (not recorded which). The sequence derives from a middle-aged man who had recovered from COVID-19. The nucleotides read TGTGCCAGCAGTTACCGGGTGCCGGGATATGGCTACACCTTC. Its protein product is CASSYRVPGYGYTF.